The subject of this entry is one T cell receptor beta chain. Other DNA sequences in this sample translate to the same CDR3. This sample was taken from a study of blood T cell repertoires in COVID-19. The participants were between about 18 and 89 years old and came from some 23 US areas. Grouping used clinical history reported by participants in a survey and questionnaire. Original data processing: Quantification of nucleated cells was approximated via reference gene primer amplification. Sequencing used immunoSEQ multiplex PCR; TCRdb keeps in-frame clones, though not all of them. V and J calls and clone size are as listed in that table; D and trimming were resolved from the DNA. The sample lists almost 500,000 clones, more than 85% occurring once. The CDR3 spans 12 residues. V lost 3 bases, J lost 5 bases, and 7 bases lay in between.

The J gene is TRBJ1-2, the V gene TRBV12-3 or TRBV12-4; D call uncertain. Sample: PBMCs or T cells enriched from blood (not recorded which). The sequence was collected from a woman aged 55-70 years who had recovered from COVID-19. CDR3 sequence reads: CASSFGFYGYTF. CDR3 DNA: TGTGCCAGCAGTTTCGGTTTTTATGGCTACACCTTC.